The 25 T cell receptor beta chains in this list originate from one sample, sequenced in a study of identical twins. Each CDR3 protein is one row after TCRdb ran MiXCR on the 5' RACE reads. The sample yields 200,000 to 250,000 distinct CDR3 sequences, about 7.5% seen once. The same sample was also studied in work on yellow fever vaccine responses in identical twins.

The material sequenced was CD8+ T cells sorted from blood. Receptor source: a woman under 30 in good health.

This clonotype was observed many times. The V gene is TRBV28, the J gene TRBJ2-3; no clear D gene. This CDR3 region has 15 residues. Trimming took off 6 bases at V and 2 bases at J, with 15 bases between the two ends. The germline V gene encodes CDR1 MDHEN and CDR2 SYDVKM. Here the CDR3 reads CASSPNPTHTDTQYF. CDR3 in DNA: TGTGCCAGCAGCCCAAACCCGACCCACACAGATACGCAGTATTTT.

The sample holds a few counts of this clonotype. This rearrangement joins TRBV27 to TRBJ1-1; no clear D. Germline-derived CDR1 and CDR2 are MNHEY and SMNVEV (reference sequence). V was cut by 4 bases and J by 1 base, with 13 bases left in between. The CDR3 consists of 15 residues. The CDR3 sequence: CASSSRSPANTEAFF. The CDR3 DNA is TGTGCCAGCAGTTCCCGATCACCGGCGAACACTGAAGCTTTCTTT.

This clonotype was observed a few times. The CDR3 loop reads CSASSYEQYV. The CDR3 DNA reads as TGCAGTGCTAGTTCCTACGAGCAGTACGTC. The V gene is TRBV20-1, the J gene TRBJ2-7; D is unclear. Trimming stripped 3 bases from V and 1 base from J, with 1 base between. CDR1 is DFQATT and CDR2 is SNEGSKA in the germline V gene (reference sequence). The CDR3 is 10 amino acids.

This clonotype appeared many times. The gene calls are TRBV9 and TRBJ2-1; 8 positions match TRBD2. The CDR3 extends over 16 amino acids. Trimming removed 0 bases from V and 8 bases from J; junction bases left unmatched: 10. Per germline, CDR1 SGDLS and CDR2 YYNGEE. The CDR3 DNA is TGTGCCAGCAGCGTAGAAATGGGCGGGAGGTGGTATGAGCAGTTCTTC. Encoded protein: CASSVEMGGRWYEQFF.

This clonotype was seen a handful of times. The chain uses TRBV24-1 and TRBJ1-1; D is uncertain. Trimming cost V 5 bases and J 3 bases, with 15 bases left between them. Germline V gene data show CDR1 as KGHDR and CDR2 as SFDVKD. This CDR3 comprises 15 residues. The CDR3 sequence: CATSAGLMGYTEAFF. The CDR3 nucleotides read TGTGCCACCAGTGCCGGCTTGATGGGGTACACTGAAGCTTTCTTT.

J is TRBJ2-7 and V is TRBV7-9; D is undetermined. Germline lookup yields CDR1 SEHNR and CDR2 FQNEAQ (reference sequence). There are 14 residues in the CDR3. Trimming took off 0 bases at V and 2 bases at J, with 8 bases between the two ends. The DNA of the CDR3 is TGTGCCAGCAGCTTAGCGGAGTGGCCCTACGAGCAGTACTTC. It translates to CASSLAEWPYEQYF. Drawing the rest from reference TRBV7-9 and TRBJ2-7, the complete variable domain is DTGVSQNPRHKITKRGQNVTFRCDPISEHNRLYWYRQTLGQGPEFLTYFQNEAQLEKSRLLSDRFSAERPKGSFSTLEIQRTEQGDSAMYLCASSLAEWPYEQYFGPGTRLTVT.

This clonotype was seen at least ten times. The rearrangement links TRBV28 to TRBJ2-1, with 8 bases lining up with TRBD1. Germline V CDR1 and CDR2: MDHEN, SYDVKM. The CDR3 consists of 16 residues. Unmatched junction bases numbered 9, after V lost 6 bases and J lost 2 bases. For the CDR3, the DNA is TGTGCCAGCAGACTAGCCGGGACAGGAGCCTACAATGAGCAGTTCTTC. Amino acid sequence: CASRLAGTGAYNEQFF.

This clonotype occurred a few times. This chain connects TRBV11-2 to TRBJ2-4; D is undetermined. Germline V lookup: CDR1 SGHAT, CDR2 FQNNGV. The CDR3 has 14 residues. With 5 bases removed from V and 5 bases from J, the gap between germline ends came to 13 bases. The CDR3 DNA reads TGTGCCAGCAGCCATTGGGAAGCTCAAAACATTCAGTACTTC. This encodes CASSHWEAQNIQYF.

This clonotype has ten or more counts. The genes are TRBV7-9 and TRBJ2-1; 8 bases align to TRBD2. Unmatched junction bases numbered 7, after V lost 1 base and J lost 8 bases. Germline-derived CDR1 and CDR2 are SEHNR and FQNEAQ (reference sequence). This CDR3 has 15 residues. CDR3: CASSLVGGRQDEQFF. The CDR3 DNA follows: TGTGCCAGCAGCTTAGTGGGCGGGAGGCAGGATGAGCAGTTCTTC. The full variable domain, in which reference TRBV7-9 and TRBJ2-1 provide the parts outside the CDR3, is DTGVSQNPRHKITKRGQNVTFRCDPISEHNRLYWYRQTLGQGPEFLTYFQNEAQLEKSRLLSDRFSAERPKGSFSTLEIQRTEQGDSAMYLCASSLVGGRQDEQFFGPGTRLTVL.

This clonotype was observed at least ten times. This chain connects TRBV27 to TRBJ1-2; TRBD1 is a possible D gene (6 bases). The ends were cut back, 5 bases at V and 4 bases at J, with 14 bases in the middle. Per the germline V gene, CDR1 is MNHEY and CDR2 is SMNVEV (reference sequence). The CDR3 is 14 residues long. The DNA for the CDR3 is TGTGCCAGCAGTGCACCAGGGGCTGGCTATGGCTACACCTTC. This codes for CASSAPGAGYGYTF.

This clonotype was picked up a small number of times. V usage is TRBV25-1 and J usage is TRBJ2-7; D remains ambiguous. The germline V gene encodes CDR1 MGHDK and CDR2 SYGVNS. The V and J ends lost 5 bases and 1 base respectively, with 9 bases between them. The CDR3 loop spans 13 amino acids. The CDR3 loop reads CASSSTESYEQYF. CDR3 nucleotide sequence: TGTGCCAGCAGTTCCACGGAATCCTACGAGCAGTACTTC.

There are many counts of this clonotype. The chain has TRBV5-1 and TRBJ2-3; D may be TRBD2 (6 bases). CDR3 length: 14 residues. The V gene's germline CDR1 is SGHRS and CDR2 YFSETQ. Deletions cut 0 bases from V and 5 bases from J, with 10 bases between. CDR3 sequence: CASSLGAGLDTQYF. The CDR3 region has the DNA TGCGCCAGCAGCTTGGGTGCGGGGCTAGATACGCAGTATTTT. Supplemented by reference TRBV5-1 and TRBJ2-3, the full variable domain reads KAGVTQTPRYLIKTRGQQVTLSCSPISGHRSVSWYQQTPGQGLQFLFEYFSETQRNKGNFPGRFSGRQFSNSRSEMNVSTLELGDSALYLCASSLGAGLDTQYFGPGTRLTVL.

This clonotype was recorded a few times. The J gene is TRBJ2-1, the V gene TRBV12-3 or TRBV12-4; D uncertain. Trimming removed 5 bases at V and 9 bases at J, with 14 bases between. This CDR3 has 13 residues. The CDR3 reads CASSPTLGGEQFF. CDR3 coding DNA: TGTGCCAGCAGTCCCACTTTAGGCGGTGAGCAGTTCTTC.

The chain joins TRBV24-1 to TRBJ2-3; either TRBD1 or TRBD2 may supply D (5 bases each). CDR3 length equals 15 residues. CDR1 is KGHDR, CDR2 SFDVKD, per germline. The germline V and J ends were trimmed by 5 bases and 2 bases, with 13 bases remaining between them. In nucleotides, the CDR3 is TGTGCCACCAGTGGGGACCGACCTTACACAGATACGCAGTATTTT. Its translation: CATSGDRPYTDTQYF.

This clonotype was detected only a few times. The V gene is TRBV7-9, the J gene TRBJ2-7; 11 bases align to TRBD1. The germline V gene encodes CDR1 SEHNR and CDR2 FQNEAQ (reference sequence). Losses at the gene ends were 0 bases for V and 4 bases for J; bases not matched to a gene: 2. This CDR3 has 15 residues. CDR3: CASSLADRGQYEQYF. CDR3 DNA sequence: TGTGCCAGCAGCTTAGCGGACAGGGGGCAATACGAGCAGTACTTC.

This clonotype was seen ten or more times. The CDR3 sequence is CATLGRRTNTGELFF. For the CDR3, the DNA is TGTGCCACCCTAGGCCGTCGCACTAACACCGGGGAGCTGTTTTTT. V is TRBV2 and J is TRBJ2-2; the D is unclear. The CDR3 has 15 residues. V gave up 10 bases and J gave up 2 bases, with 17 bases separating them. Germline V gene lookup returns CDR1 SNHLY and CDR2 FYNNEI.

This clonotype was detected only a few times. The rearrangement links TRBV20-1 to TRBJ2-2; D not resolved. There are 13 residues in the CDR3. Trimming stripped 5 bases from V and 3 bases from J, with 10 bases between. CDR1 and CDR2 (germline): DFQATT, SNEGSKA (reference sequence). Here the CDR3 reads CSAVLYYTGELFF. CDR3 coding DNA: TGCAGTGCTGTCTTATATTACACCGGGGAGCTGTTTTTT.

The table lists this clonotype with a few counts. J is TRBJ1-5 and V is TRBV7-9; unclear D gene. V was trimmed by 3 bases and J by 2 bases, leaving 5 bases between them. This CDR3 is built from 13 residues. Germline assignment: CDR1 SEHNR and CDR2 FQNEAQ (reference sequence). The CDR3 DNA sequence: TGTGCCAGCAGCTTTGACGGCAATCAGCCCCAGCATTTT. Its protein product is CASSFDGNQPQHF.

CDR3 coding DNA: TGTGCCAGCAGCTTGGGACAGGATGGGTCCTACGAGCAGTACTTC. Translated, it gives CASSLGQDGSYEQYF. The chain combines TRBV3-1 with TRBJ2-7; 8 bases map to TRBD1. The CDR3 has 15 amino acids. Germline assignment: CDR1 LGHDT and CDR2 YNNKEL (reference sequence). V dropped 5 bases and J dropped 1; count of bases not matched to a gene: 7.

This clonotype was detected a few times. J is TRBJ1-2 and V is TRBV7-9; D unclear. Per the germline V gene, CDR1 is SEHNR and CDR2 is FQNEAQ (reference sequence). V dropped 3 bases and J dropped 4 bases, with 6 bases sitting between them. CDR3 length equals 12 residues. This CDR3 reads CASSFPGYGYTF. The CDR3 bases are TGTGCCAGCAGCTTCCCTGGCTATGGCTACACCTTC.

This clonotype came up many times. CDR3 coding DNA: TGTGCTAGTGGTTCCGGACAGGGACTGAACACTGAAGCTTTCTTT. Translating it yields CASGSGQGLNTEAFF. The gene calls are TRBV12-5 and TRBJ1-1, with 8 bases lining up with TRBD1. The CDR3 is 15 amino acids. The germline V gene has CDR1 LGHNT and CDR2 FRNRAP. Trimming cost V 4 bases and J 0 bases; bases outside gene matches: 4.

This clonotype has only a few counts. The V call is TRBV28, the J call TRBJ2-7; D might be TRBD1 or TRBD2, each matching 6 bases. From germline, CDR1 is MDHEN and CDR2 SYDVKM. V was cut by 4 bases and J by 6 bases, with 13 bases left in between. This CDR3 has 13 residues. DNA for the CDR3: TGTGCCAGCAGTTCCCACAGGGAGGTCGAGCAGTACGTC. It codes for CASSSHREVEQYV.

V is TRBV6-5 and J is TRBJ2-1; D unclear. The CDR3 is made up of 14 amino acids. Germline loops: CDR1 MNHEY, CDR2 SVGAGI. The germline V and J ends were trimmed by 2 bases and 10 bases, with 15 bases remaining between them. Here the CDR3 DNA reads TGTGCCAGCAGTTACGGCGCCGGCCTTAAAGAGCAGTTCTTC. This gives the protein CASSYGAGLKEQFF.

The sample holds a few counts of this clonotype. This sequence joins TRBV27 and TRBJ2-3; D possibly corresponds to TRBD2 (6 bases). The CDR3 covers 16 residues. The germline V gene has CDR1 MNHEY and CDR2 SMNVEV (reference sequence). The V end was cut by 3 bases, the J end by 4 bases, with 17 bases between. CDR3 in amino acids: CASSFGAGRSADTQYF. The CDR3 bases are TGTGCCAGCAGTTTCGGCGCGGGGAGAAGCGCAGATACGCAGTATTTT.

This clonotype came up many times. CDR3 in DNA: TGTGCCAGCAGTGAAGGAAGCGGGGGGGCAGATACGCAGTATTTT. This translates into CASSEGSGGADTQYF. The V call is TRBV6-1, the J call TRBJ2-3; 10 nucleotides line up with TRBD2. The V segment lost 1 base and the J segment 4 bases; nucleotides outside the gene matches: 2. This CDR3 has 15 amino acids. Germline V gene sequence: CDR1 MNHNS, CDR2 SASEGT.